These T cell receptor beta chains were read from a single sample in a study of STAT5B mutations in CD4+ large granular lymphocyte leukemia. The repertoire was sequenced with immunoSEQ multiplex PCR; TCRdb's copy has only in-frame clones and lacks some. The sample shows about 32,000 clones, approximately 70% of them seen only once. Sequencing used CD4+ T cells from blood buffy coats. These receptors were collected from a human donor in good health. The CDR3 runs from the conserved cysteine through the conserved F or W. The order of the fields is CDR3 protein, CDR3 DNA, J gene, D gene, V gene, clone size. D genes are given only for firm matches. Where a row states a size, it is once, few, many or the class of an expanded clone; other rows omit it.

CASSSPGFRETQYF,TGCGCCAGCAGCTCCCCAGGGTTTCGAGAGACCCAGTACTTC,TRBJ2-5,NA,TRBV5-1,once
CASSYSSGQGGTEAFF,TGTGCCAGCAGTTACTCGTCGGGACAGGGAGGCACTGAAGCTTTCTTT,TRBJ1-1,TRBD1,TRBV6-5,NA
CASSAYRQGRTYNEQFF,TGCGCCAGCAGTGCATACCGACAGGGCCGTACCTACAATGAGCAGTTCTTC,TRBJ2-1,TRBD1,TRBV10-2,NA
CASSGDGGLNTEAFF,TGTGCCAGCAGTGGAGATGGGGGCTTGAACACTGAAGCTTTCTTT,TRBJ1-1,NA,TRBV25-1,NA
CASSLASGGPNEQFF,TGTGCCAGCAGCTTGGCCAGCGGGGGACCGAATGAGCAGTTCTTC,TRBJ2-1,TRBD2,TRBV7-9,NA
CASSLGGLGQAYGYTF,TGTGCCAGCAGCTTAGGGGGTTTAGGACAGGCCTATGGCTACACCTTC,TRBJ1-2,TRBD1,TRBV7-9,NA
CASSQFMNTEAFF,TGCGCCAGCAGCCAGTTCATGAACACTGAAGCTTTCTTT,TRBJ1-1,NA,TRBV4-3,NA
CASSLFLGGSSGANVLTF,TGTGCCAGCAGCTTGTTCTTAGGGGGTAGCTCTGGGGCCAACGTCCTGACTTTC,TRBJ2-6,NA,TRBV5-4,once
CASSIQGGALHTDTQYF,TGTGCCAGTAGTATCCAAGGCGGGGCACTCCACACAGATACGCAGTATTTT,TRBJ2-3,NA,TRBV19,NA
CASSQEVRQGVAFF,TGTGCCAGCAGCCAAGAAGTAAGACAGGGAGTAGCTTTCTTT,TRBJ1-1,TRBD1,TRBV4-2,NA
CASSLGAGLIPGELFF,TGTGCCAGCAGCTTAGGAGCAGGGCTTATACCCGGGGAGCTGTTTTTT,TRBJ2-2,NA,TRBV7-6,NA
CSAKSLHEQYF,TGCAGTGCCAAGAGTCTGCACGAGCAGTACTTC,TRBJ2-7,NA,TRBV20-1,NA
CASSAEENTEAFF,TGTGCCAGCAGTGCGGAGGAGAACACTGAAGCTTTCTTT,TRBJ1-1,NA,TRBV2,NA
CASSLSRNTDTQYF,TGTGCCAGCAGCTTATCCAGGAACACAGATACGCAGTATTTT,TRBJ2-3,NA,TRBV7-2,NA
CASSLRSYNEQFF,TGTGCCAGCAGCTTACGCTCCTACAATGAGCAGTTCTTC,TRBJ2-1,NA,TRBV11-2,NA
CASSSLQGAFQPQHF,TGTGCCAGTAGTTCCCTCCAGGGGGCTTTTCAGCCCCAGCATTTT,TRBJ1-5,TRBD1,TRBV19,few
CASSKGQGYTDTQYF,TGTGCCAGCAGCAAAGGACAGGGCTACACAGATACGCAGTATTTT,TRBJ2-3,TRBD1,TRBV5-4,NA
CAIRKDITNYGYTF,TGTGCCATCAGGAAGGACATAACTAACTATGGCTACACCTTC,TRBJ1-2,NA,TRBV10-3,few
CASSYSVGSETQYF,TGTGCCAGCAGTTACTCGGTAGGGTCAGAGACCCAGTACTTC,TRBJ2-5,NA,TRBV6-5,NA
CASSSRGTASYEQYF,TGTGCCAGCAGCTCACGCGGGACAGCCTCCTACGAGCAGTACTTC,TRBJ2-7,NA,TRBV9,NA
CASSWTGDEQYF,TGTGCCAGCAGTTGGACAGGCGACGAGCAGTACTTC,TRBJ2-7,TRBD1,TRBV2,NA
CASSSFVTGRDSPLHF,TGTGCCAGCAGTTCCTTTGTGACAGGGAGGGATTCACCCCTCCACTTT,TRBJ1-6,TRBD1,TRBV27,NA
CASSQDRVVSGTQYF,TGCGCCAGCAGCCAAGATCGGGTAGTCAGTGGGACCCAGTACTTC,TRBJ2-5,NA,TRBV4-1,NA
CASSNCVWAEETQYF,TGTGCCAGCAGCAATTGCGTTTGGGCAGAAGAGACCCAGTACTTC,TRBJ2-5,NA,TRBV21-1,NA
CASRGQSSTDTQYF,TGTGCCAGCAGAGGACAGAGCAGCACAGATACGCAGTATTTT,TRBJ2-3,NA,TRBV25-1,NA
CASGRNSNQPQHF,TGTGCCAGCGGTCGCAATAGCAATCAGCCCCAGCATTTT,TRBJ1-5,NA,TRBV27,NA
CASLNSTLAVNSPLHF,TGTGCCAGCCTGAATTCAACTCTGGCAGTGAATTCACCCCTCCACTTT,TRBJ1-6,NA,TRBV2,NA
CASRAGTFQETQYF,TGTGCCAGCAGAGCCGGGACTTTCCAAGAGACCCAGTACTTC,TRBJ2-5,NA,TRBV6-5,NA
CASTKSGGPDTQYF,TGTGCCAGCACCAAATCAGGGGGCCCAGATACGCAGTATTTT,TRBJ2-3,TRBD1,TRBV9,NA
CASSQGSLRGSTDTQYF,TGCGCCAGCAGCCAAGGATCGCTAAGGGGTAGCACAGATACGCAGTATTTT,TRBJ2-3,NA,TRBV4-3,NA
CAISEGGQSTDTQYF,TGTGCCATCAGTGAGGGGGGACAGAGCACAGATACGCAGTATTTT,TRBJ2-3,TRBD1,TRBV10-3,NA
CASSSSPLNYGYTF,TGTGCCAGCAGTTCCTCTCCCCTTAACTATGGCTACACCTTC,TRBJ1-2,NA,TRBV28,NA
CASSEGQEYGYTF,TGTGCCAGCAGTGAAGGGCAGGAGTATGGCTACACCTTC,TRBJ1-2,NA,TRBV6-1,NA
CASSGQGAQGGYTF,TGCGCCAGCAGCGGACAGGGGGCGCAGGGTGGCTACACCTTC,TRBJ1-2,TRBD1,TRBV5-1,few
CASSQGPMRAFF,TGTGCCAGCAGCCAGGGCCCCATGCGGGCTTTCTTT,TRBJ1-1,NA,TRBV7-2,NA
CASSIMGQGFDTQYF,TGTGCCAGTAGTATAATGGGACAGGGGTTCGATACGCAGTATTTT,TRBJ2-3,TRBD1,TRBV19,NA
CASSVDLAGEGSQYF,TGTGCCAGCAGCGTAGATTTAGCGGGGGAAGGATCGCAGTATTTT,TRBJ2-3,TRBD2,TRBV9,NA
CASSPDTIAKNIQYF,TGTGCCAGCAGCCCTGACACTATAGCCAAAAACATTCAGTACTTC,TRBJ2-4,NA,TRBV7-2,NA
CASSPGSNNEQFF,TGTGCCAGCTCCCCGGGTAGCAACAATGAGCAGTTCTTC,TRBJ2-1,NA,TRBV18,NA
CASSLYWRAGGAREKLFF,TGTGCCAGCAGCTTATACTGGCGGGCTGGAGGGGCTCGGGAAAAACTGTTTTTT,TRBJ1-4,NA,TRBV13,NA
CASSPRLAEGNEQFF,TGTGCCAGCAGCCCCCGACTAGCGGAGGGGAATGAGCAGTTCTTC,TRBJ2-1,TRBD2,TRBV7-8,NA
CASKGDLNYGYTF,TGTGCCAGCAAGGGAGATTTGAACTATGGCTACACCTTC,TRBJ1-2,NA,TRBV25-1,NA
CSVVTGGWAEAFF,TGCAGCGTTGTGACAGGAGGGTGGGCTGAAGCTTTCTTT,TRBJ1-1,NA,TRBV29-1,NA
CASSSGLSGALHF,TGTGCCAGCAGTTCGGGACTCTCAGGGGCCCTCCACTTT,TRBJ1-6,NA,TRBV27,once
CASSLMGNYNSPLHF,TGTGCCAGCAGCTTGATGGGGAACTATAATTCACCCCTCCACTTT,TRBJ1-6,NA,TRBV5-4,NA
CASSSGGRGDIQYF,TGTGCCAGTAGTAGTGGGGGGCGCGGGGACATTCAGTACTTC,TRBJ2-4,NA,TRBV19,NA
CASSLGGGPGDTQYF,TGTGCCAGCAGCTTGGGCGGGGGGCCGGGTGATACGCAGTATTTT,TRBJ2-3,TRBD2,TRBV5-6,NA
CARSRLADTQYF,TGTGCCAGGTCTCGACTCGCAGATACGCAGTATTTT,TRBJ2-3,NA,TRBV30,NA
CASSRDNQETQYF,TGTGCCAGCTCCCGGGACAACCAAGAGACCCAGTACTTC,TRBJ2-5,NA,TRBV2,NA
CASSESGYSNQPQHF,TGTGCCAGCAGTGAGTCAGGCTATAGCAATCAGCCCCAGCATTTT,TRBJ1-5,NA,TRBV2,NA
CASSSYSGGEYNEQFF,TGTGCCAGCAGCTCCTATAGCGGGGGAGAGTACAATGAGCAGTTCTTC,TRBJ2-1,TRBD2,TRBV7-9,NA
CASSLALQGYFYEQYF,TGTGCCAGCAGCTTAGCATTGCAGGGGTATTTCTACGAGCAGTACTTC,TRBJ2-7,NA,TRBV7-9,NA
CASSRAVELNTGELFF,TGCGCCAGCAGCCGGGCGGTCGAGTTGAACACCGGGGAGCTGTTTTTT,TRBJ2-2,NA,TRBV4-1,NA
CSVRQPQKGEAFF,TGCAGCGTCCGACAGCCCCAGAAGGGTGAAGCTTTCTTT,TRBJ1-1,NA,TRBV29-1,NA
CASSAGSGYGTDTQYF,TGTGCCAGCAGCGCAGGATCAGGGTATGGCACAGATACGCAGTATTTT,TRBJ2-3,NA,TRBV9,NA
CASTRNVETAYNEQFF,TGTGCCAGCACCCGAAACGTGGAGACTGCATACAATGAGCAGTTCTTC,TRBJ2-1,NA,TRBV2,NA
CASSYGGRGQETQYF,TGTGCCAGCAGTTACGGCGGCAGGGGGCAAGAGACCCAGTACTTC,TRBJ2-5,TRBD1,TRBV6-5,NA
CASSLFSFGQGYNSPLHF,TGCGCCAGCAGCTTGTTTTCCTTCGGCCAGGGCTATAATTCACCCCTCCACTTT,TRBJ1-6,NA,TRBV5-1,NA